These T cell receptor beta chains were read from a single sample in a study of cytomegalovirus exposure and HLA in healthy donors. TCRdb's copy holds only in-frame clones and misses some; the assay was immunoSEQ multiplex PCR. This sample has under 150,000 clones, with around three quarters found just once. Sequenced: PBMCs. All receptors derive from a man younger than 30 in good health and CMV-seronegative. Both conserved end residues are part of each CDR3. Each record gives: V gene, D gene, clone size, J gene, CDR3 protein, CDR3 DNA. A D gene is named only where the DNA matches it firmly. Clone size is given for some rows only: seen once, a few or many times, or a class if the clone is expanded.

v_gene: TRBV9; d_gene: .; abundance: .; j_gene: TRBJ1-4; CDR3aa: CASSVEPQELNEKLFF; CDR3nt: TGTGCCAGCAGCGTAGAACCGCAAGAGCTTAATGAAAAACTGTTTTTT
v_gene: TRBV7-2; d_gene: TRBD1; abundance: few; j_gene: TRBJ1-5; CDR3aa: CASSLEGAGGSNQPQHF; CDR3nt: TGTGCCAGCAGCTTAGAGGGGGCCGGGGGTAGCAATCAGCCCCAGCATTTT
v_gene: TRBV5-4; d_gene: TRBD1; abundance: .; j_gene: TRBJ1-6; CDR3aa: CASSLGVGGSVGSPLHF; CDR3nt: TGTGCCAGCAGCTTGGGGGTAGGGGGCTCCGTCGGCTCACCCCTCCACTTT
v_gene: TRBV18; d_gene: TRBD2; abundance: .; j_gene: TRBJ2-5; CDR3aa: CASSLSGGETQYF; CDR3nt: TGTGCCAGCTCACTTAGCGGGGGAGAGACCCAGTACTTC
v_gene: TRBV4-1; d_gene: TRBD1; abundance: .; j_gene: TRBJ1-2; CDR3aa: CASSQETGGVYGYTF; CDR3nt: TGCGCCAGCAGCCAAGAGACAGGGGGCGTTTATGGCTACACCTTC
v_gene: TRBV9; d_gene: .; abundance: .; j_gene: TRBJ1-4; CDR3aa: CASSVGGRAANEKLFF; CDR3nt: TGTGCCAGCAGCGTAGGGGGGCGGGCGGCTAATGAAAAACTGTTTTTT
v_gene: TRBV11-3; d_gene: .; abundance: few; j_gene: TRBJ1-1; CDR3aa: CASSLGGWSEAFF; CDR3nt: TGTGCCAGCAGCTTAGGGGGCTGGTCTGAAGCTTTCTTT
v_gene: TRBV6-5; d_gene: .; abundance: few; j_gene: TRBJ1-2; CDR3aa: CASSYGGGYGYTF; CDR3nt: TGTGCCAGCAGTTATGGGGGAGGCTATGGCTACACCTTC
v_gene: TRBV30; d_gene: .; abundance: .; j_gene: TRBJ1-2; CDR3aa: CAWEEAYGYTF; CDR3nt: TGTGCCTGGGAAGAGGCCTATGGCTACACCTTC
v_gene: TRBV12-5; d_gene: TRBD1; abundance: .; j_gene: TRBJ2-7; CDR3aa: CASALVPSSPQASGTDGGEQYF; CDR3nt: TGTGCTAGTGCTTTGGTTCCCTCCTCCCCCCAAGCAAGTGGGACAGATGGCGGGGAGCAGTACTTC
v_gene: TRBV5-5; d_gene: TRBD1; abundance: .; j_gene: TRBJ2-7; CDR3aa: CASSSTVTGGSSYEQYF; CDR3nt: TGTGCCAGCAGCTCGACGGTCACAGGGGGTAGCTCCTACGAGCAGTACTTC
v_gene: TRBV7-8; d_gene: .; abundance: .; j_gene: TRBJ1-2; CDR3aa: CASSPSRSGYTF; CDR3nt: TGTGCCAGCAGCCCATCCCGTAGCGGCTACACCTTC
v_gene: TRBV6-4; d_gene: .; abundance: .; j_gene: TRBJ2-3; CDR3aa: CASSRRANTDTQYF; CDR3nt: TGTGCCAGCAGCCGACGAGCGAATACAGATACGCAGTATTTT
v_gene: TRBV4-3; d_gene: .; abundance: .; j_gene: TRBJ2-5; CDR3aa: CASSPSSETQETQYF; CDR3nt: TGCGCCAGCAGCCCTAGCTCTGAAACCCAAGAGACCCAGTACTTC
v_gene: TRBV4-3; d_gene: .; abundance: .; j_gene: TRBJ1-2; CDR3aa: CASSQASAGYGYTF; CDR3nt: TGCGCCAGCAGCCAAGCGTCCGCAGGTTATGGCTACACCTTC
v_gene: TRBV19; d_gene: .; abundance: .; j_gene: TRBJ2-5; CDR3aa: CASSIGRGLETQYF; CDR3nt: TGTGCCAGTAGTATTGGAAGGGGTTTGGAGACCCAGTACTTC
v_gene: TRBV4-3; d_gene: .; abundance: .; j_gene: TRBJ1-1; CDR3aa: CASSQDSLNTEAFF; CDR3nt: TGCGCCAGCAGCCAAGATTCTCTGAACACTGAAGCTTTCTTT
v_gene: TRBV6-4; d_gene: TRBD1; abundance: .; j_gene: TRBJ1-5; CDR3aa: CASSDSWDRGKRWGNQPQHF; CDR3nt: TGTGCCAGCAGTGACTCTTGGGACAGGGGCAAGAGGTGGGGCAATCAGCCCCAGCATTTT
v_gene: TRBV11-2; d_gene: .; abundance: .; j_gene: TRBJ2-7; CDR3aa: CASSSGWEQYF; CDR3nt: TGTGCCAGCAGCTCGGGGTGGGAGCAGTACTTC
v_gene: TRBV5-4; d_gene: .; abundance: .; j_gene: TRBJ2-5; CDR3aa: CASSWGRQETQYF; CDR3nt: TGTGCCAGCAGCTGGGGGCGCCAAGAGACCCAGTACTTC
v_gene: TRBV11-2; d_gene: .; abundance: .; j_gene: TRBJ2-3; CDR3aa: CASSLGLGTDTQYF; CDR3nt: TGTGCCAGCAGCTTAGGGCTAGGCACAGATACGCAGTATTTT
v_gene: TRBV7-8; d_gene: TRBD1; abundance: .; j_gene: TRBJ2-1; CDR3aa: CASSNRGIGGNEQFF; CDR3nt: TGTGCCAGCAGCAACAGGGGAATCGGCGGCAATGAGCAGTTCTTC
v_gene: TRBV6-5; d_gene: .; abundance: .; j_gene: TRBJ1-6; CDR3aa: CASSSVLTGSSPLHF; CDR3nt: TGTGCCAGCAGTTCCGTACTTACAGGGAGTTCACCCCTCCACTTT
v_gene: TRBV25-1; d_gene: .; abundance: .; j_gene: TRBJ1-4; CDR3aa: CASSDRLLNEKLFF; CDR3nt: TGTGCCAGCAGCGACAGGCTCCTGAATGAAAAACTGTTTTTT
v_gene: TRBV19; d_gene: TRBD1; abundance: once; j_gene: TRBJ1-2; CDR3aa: CASSARTGRNYGYTF; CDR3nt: TGTGCCAGTAGTGCCCGGACAGGTAGAAACTATGGCTACACCTTC
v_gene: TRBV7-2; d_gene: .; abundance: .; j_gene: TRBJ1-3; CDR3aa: CASSLQQASSGNTIYF; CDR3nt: TGTGCCAGCAGCTTGCAACAGGCGAGCTCTGGAAACACCATATATTTT
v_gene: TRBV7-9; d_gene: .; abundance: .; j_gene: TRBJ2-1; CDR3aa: CASSLKSNDLRSVF; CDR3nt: TGTGCCAGCAGCTTAAAGTCCAACGACTTACGTTCGGTCTTC
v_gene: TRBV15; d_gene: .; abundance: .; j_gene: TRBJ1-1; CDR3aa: CATSSMESAEAFF; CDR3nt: TGTGCCACCAGCTCGATGGAAAGCGCTGAAGCTTTCTTT
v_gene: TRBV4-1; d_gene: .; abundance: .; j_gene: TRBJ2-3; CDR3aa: CASSQLDKQPDTQYF; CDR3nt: TGCGCCAGCAGCCAATTAGACAAGCAACCAGATACGCAGTATTTT
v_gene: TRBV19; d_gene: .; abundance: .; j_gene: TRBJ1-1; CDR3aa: CASSFLQGEAFF; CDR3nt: TGTGCCAGTAGTTTCTTACAGGGTGAAGCTTTCTTT
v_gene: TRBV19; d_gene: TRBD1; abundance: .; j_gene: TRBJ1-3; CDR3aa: CASSIDRAGNTIYF; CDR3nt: TGTGCCAGTAGCATCGACAGGGCTGGAAACACCATATATTTT
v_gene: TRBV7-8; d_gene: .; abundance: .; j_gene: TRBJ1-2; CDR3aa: CASSYKPLPGGAPNYGYTF; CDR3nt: TGTGCCAGCAGCTATAAACCCCTTCCCGGAGGGGCGCCTAACTATGGCTACACCTTC